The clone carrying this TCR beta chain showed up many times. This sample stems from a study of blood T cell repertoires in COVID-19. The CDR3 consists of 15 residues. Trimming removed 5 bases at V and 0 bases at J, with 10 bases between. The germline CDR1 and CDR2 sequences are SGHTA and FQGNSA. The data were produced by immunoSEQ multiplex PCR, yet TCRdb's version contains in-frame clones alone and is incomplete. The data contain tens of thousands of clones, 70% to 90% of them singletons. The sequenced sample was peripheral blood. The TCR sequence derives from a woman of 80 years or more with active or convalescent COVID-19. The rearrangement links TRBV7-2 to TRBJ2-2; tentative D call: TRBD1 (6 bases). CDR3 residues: CASSIGQTNTGELFF. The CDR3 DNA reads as TGTGCCAGCAGCATCGGACAGACGAACACCGGGGAGCTGTTTTTT.